This record concerns one T cell receptor (beta chain) sequence. Reverse transcription of about 0.5 to 1 ug RNA used random hexamers. Coverage of TCR beta CDR3 amplification by immunoSEQ multiplex PCR extended to 54 Vbeta and 13 Jbeta. TCRdb passed the immunoSEQ multiplex PCR reads through MiXCR, listing each CDR3 protein once. The sample includes 200,000 or so distinct CDR3 sequences, about 96% of them seen just once. These data belong to a study of CD8 T cells in Susac syndrome. J lost 0 bases, V lost 5 bases, and 4 bases had no gene match. Germline CDR1 reads SGHRS; CDR2 reads YFSETQ. The CDR3 has 15 amino acids. It was treatment-naive patients with stable or active relapsing-remitting disease who made up the multiple sclerosis controls. TEMRA cells underwent FACS enrichment and CD8+ and CD4+ T cells underwent negative isolation.

Sequenced sample: CD4+ T cells from PBMCs. The receptor's source is a human donor with multiple sclerosis. The rearrangement uses TRBV5-1 and TRBJ2-7; 11 bases align to TRBD2. This chain's CDR3 is CASRGTSGSSYEQYF. The DNA for the CDR3 is TGCGCCAGCAGGGGGACTAGCGGCAGCTCCTACGAGCAGTACTTC.